This TCR beta chain was sequenced during a study of CD8 T cells in Susac syndrome. Reverse transcription used about 0.45 to 1 ug RNA and random hexamers. TCRdb called the immunoSEQ multiplex PCR reads again in MiXCR, with one record for every CDR3 protein. Found here are more than 95,000 distinct CDR3 sequences, 90% to 95% of them singletons; the top ten hold about 0.2%. The count of this clonotype is one. Trimming cost V 5 bases and J 2 bases; bases outside gene matches: 4. CDR1 and CDR2 (germline): MNHNY, SVGAGI (reference sequence). This CDR3 contains 14 residues. The V and J genes are TRBV6-6 and TRBJ2-5; 8 positions agree with TRBD1. The receptor was isolated from a human donor with Susac syndrome. The sample taken for sequencing was CD8+ T cells from PBMCs. CDR3 nucleotides: TGTGCCAGCAGTGCCGGGACAGGACAAGAGACCCAGTACTTC. Protein: CASSAGTGQETQYF.